This T cell receptor beta chain originates from a study of cytomegalovirus exposure and HLA in healthy donors. A note on this clone: What it binds is not known.

Primers for the PCR totalled 60 Vbeta and 13 Jbeta. The method was immunoSEQ multiplex PCR; TCRdb's version includes in-frame clones alone and lacks a portion of them. The table records about 190,000 clones, about nine tenths of them present only once. Findings and caveats of the study: The records held CMV serostatus as the only immune exposure information. By HLA locus, TCR association rates varied in a later analysis, with DRB1 showing the most and HLA-C the fewest.

The sequence derives from a man in his thirties or forties in good health and CMV-seronegative. Sequences were obtained from PBMCs.

The CDR3 spells CASSYRDEQYF. The CDR3 DNA reads as TGTGCCAGCAGCTACAGGGACGAGCAGTACTTC. The rearrangement joins TRBV7-9 to TRBJ2-7, with D perhaps TRBD1 (6 bases). Trimming removed 4 bases at V and 5 bases at J, with 6 bases between. The length of the CDR3 is 11 residues. In germline, CDR1 is SEHNR, CDR2 FQNEAQ (reference sequence).